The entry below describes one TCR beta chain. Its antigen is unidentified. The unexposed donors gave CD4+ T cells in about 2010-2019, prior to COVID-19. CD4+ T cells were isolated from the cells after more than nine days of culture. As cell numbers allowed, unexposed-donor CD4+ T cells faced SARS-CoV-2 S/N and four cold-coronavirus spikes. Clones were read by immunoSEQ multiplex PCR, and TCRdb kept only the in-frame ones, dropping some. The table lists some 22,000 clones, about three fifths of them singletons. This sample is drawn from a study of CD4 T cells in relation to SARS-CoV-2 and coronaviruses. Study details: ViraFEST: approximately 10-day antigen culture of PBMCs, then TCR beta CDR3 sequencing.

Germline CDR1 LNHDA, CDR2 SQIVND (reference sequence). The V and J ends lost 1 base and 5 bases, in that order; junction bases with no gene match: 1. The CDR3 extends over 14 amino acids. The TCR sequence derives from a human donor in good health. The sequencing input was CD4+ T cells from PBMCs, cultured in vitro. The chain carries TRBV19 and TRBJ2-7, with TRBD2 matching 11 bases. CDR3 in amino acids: CASSIASGRNEQYF. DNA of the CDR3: TGTGCCAGTAGTATAGCTAGCGGGAGGAACGAGCAGTACTTC.